The 5 T cell receptor beta chains reported below all come from one sample, sequenced in a study of PD-1 blockade in classical Hodgkin lymphoma (dated by TCRdb to the early 2020s). The time point tag for this specimen amounts to: newly diagnosed, previously untreated cHL patient sample. CD4+ T cells were purified from thawed PBMCs by magnetic negative selection with a Miltenyi CD4+ T cell isolation kit. Library preparation was by the immunoSEQ multiplex PCR assay. Imported from immuneACCESS, the table was reduced by TCRdb to in-frame sequences with V and J called. These copies leave out some clones; in studies compared against another copy, an unresolved V gene accounts for under half, and the cause of the remainder is not known. The sample records some 30,000 clones, about 85% of which are singletons. The biggest ten clones account for 1.2% of the sample. Sequences were obtained from CD4+ T cells from blood. The receptors derive from a human donor with classical Hodgkin lymphoma.

This clone came up a few times. J is TRBJ1-1 and V is TRBV5-1, with 7 bases lining up with TRBD1. Unmatched junction bases numbered 6, after V lost 0 bases and J lost 4 bases. There are 15 residues in the CDR3. CDR1 is SGHRS, CDR2 YFSETQ, per germline. The CDR3 sequence is CASSLDRDSGTEAFF. The CDR3 DNA sequence: TGCGCCAGCAGCTTGGATAGGGACAGTGGCACTGAAGCTTTCTTT. The whole variable domain, filled in from reference TRBV5-1 and TRBJ1-1, reads KAGVTQTPRYLIKTRGQQVTLSCSPISGHRSVSWYQQTPGQGLQFLFEYFSETQRNKGNFPGRFSGRQFSNSRSEMNVSTLELGDSALYLCASSLDRDSGTEAFFGQGTRLTVV.

The chain couples TRBV18 to TRBJ1-2; D gene uncertain. V lost 1 base and J 9 bases, leaving 15 bases between the germline ends. The CDR3 is 14 amino acids. Germline CDR1 and CDR2: KGHSH and LQKENI. The CDR3 sequence is CASSPRREPGSYTF. CDR3 bases: TGTGCCAGCTCACCACGACGCGAGCCGGGGAGCTACACCTTC.

The genes are TRBV23-1 and TRBJ1-4; no clear D gene. TRBV23-1 has ORF status, its function being uncertain. V shed 2 bases and J shed 13 bases, with 8 bases lying between them. This CDR3 spans 11 amino acids. Written as DNA, the CDR3 is TGCGCCAGCAGTCAACTACGTGTACTGTTTTTT. As protein: CASSQLRVLFF.

V and J are TRBV10-3 and TRBJ1-4; D is unclear. This CDR3 is built from 15 residues. Per germline, CDR1 ENHRY and CDR2 SYGVKD. V was shortened by 5 bases and J by 10 bases, with 20 bases between the two germline ends. CDR3 nucleotides: TGTGCCATCAGTAGCACGGGCCTGCAGACGGGAAAACTGTTTTTT. As protein: CAISSTGLQTGKLFF.

V gene TRBV6-1 combines with J gene TRBJ1-5, with a weak D call TRBD1 (6 bases). V lost 4 bases to trimming and J lost 4 bases, with 8 bases between them. The V gene's germline CDR1 is MNHNS and CDR2 SASEGT. CDR3 size: 13 residues. CDR3 region: CASSGQVNQPQHF. CDR3 coding DNA: TGTGCCAGCAGTGGACAGGTTAATCAGCCCCAGCATTTT.